This TCR beta chain stems from a study of patients and donors after allogeneic stem cell transplantation. The germline CDR1 and CDR2 sequences are DFQATT and SNEGSKA (reference sequence). V shed 6 bases and J shed 2 bases, with 10 bases lying between them. The CDR3 spans 12 residues. TCRdb re-analysed the RT-PCR reads in MiXCR, keeping a single row per CDR3 protein. This repertoire shows some 150,000 distinct CDR3 sequences, 30% to 45% found once; its top ten account for about 50%. V and J are TRBV20-1 and TRBJ1-1; D unresolved. The sequence was obtained from a human donor who was either an allogeneic HSCT recipient or a stem cell or donor lymphocyte infusion donor (not recorded which). It is not recorded whose cells these are; they may come from a transplant donor. The source material was blood, either unsorted or a sorted T cell fraction (not recorded which). Written as DNA, the CDR3 is TGCAGTGCCCCGAAGGGCAACACTGAAGCTTTCTTT. Translating gives CSAPKGNTEAFF.